These 26 T cell receptor beta chains share one sample of origin, sequenced in a study of blood T cell repertoires in COVID-19. Repertoires were generated with immunoSEQ multiplex PCR, while TCRdb's copy carries only in-frame clones and drops some. The table shows roughly 100,000 clones, with 91% occurring only once. The sequencing sample was made of peripheral blood. The source of these receptors is a man aged 18 to 30 with acute or convalescent COVID-19.

The chain combines TRBV18 with TRBJ1-6; 9 nucleotides line up with TRBD1. Germline V gene sequence: CDR1 KGHSH, CDR2 LQKENI. CDR3 length: 15 amino acids. V trimming: 3 bases; J trimming: 7 bases; junction bases outside the gene matches: 4. The CDR3 loop reads CASSPTGQGNSPLHF. DNA for the CDR3: TGTGCCAGCTCACCGACGGGACAGGGCAATTCACCCCTCCACTTT.

V gene TRBV3-1 (or the pseudogene TRBV3-2) combines with J gene TRBJ2-3; 8 bases fit TRBD2. Trimming cost V 5 bases and J 2 bases; bases outside gene matches: 12. CDR1 is LGHDT, CDR2 YNNKEL, per germline (reference sequence). The CDR3 is made up of 17 amino acids. CDR3 loop: CASSTRRGLADTDTQYF. The CDR3 region has the DNA TGTGCCAGCAGCACCCGCCGAGGACTAGCAGACACAGATACGCAGTATTTT.

V is TRBV9 and J is TRBJ2-1; 8 bases align to TRBD2. The CDR3 contains 15 residues. Germline V gives CDR1 SGDLS, CDR2 YYNGEE. The ends lost 2 bases at V and 7 bases at J; junction bases unmatched: 8. The CDR3 nucleotides read TGTGCCAGCAGCGTTAGTGGGACTAGAGAAAATGAGCAGTTCTTC. As protein: CASSVSGTRENEQFF.

V and J are TRBV6-5 and TRBJ1-4; 7 bases are shared with TRBD1. The V and J ends lost 8 bases and 4 bases, in that order; junction bases with no gene match: 4. CDR1 is MNHEY, CDR2 SVGAGI, per germline. The CDR3 runs 13 residues. The CDR3 loop reads CASQTGVNEKLFF. CDR3 bases: TGTGCCAGCCAAACAGGGGTTAATGAAAAACTGTTTTTT.

The CDR3 sequence: CASSYPAGVMNTEAFF. The DNA for the CDR3 is TGTGCCAGCAGTTACCCGGCAGGGGTGATGAACACTGAAGCTTTCTTT. This sequence joins TRBV6-6 and TRBJ1-1; tentative D call: TRBD1 (6 bases). Trimming cost V 2 bases and J 0 bases, with 13 bases left between them. Germline CDR1 reads MNHNY; CDR2 reads SVGAGI (reference sequence). The CDR3 is 16 residues long.

The J gene is TRBJ1-1, the V gene TRBV5-1; TRBD1 matches 11 bases. Germline assignment: CDR1 SGHRS and CDR2 YFSETQ. Germline trimming cut 6 bases from V and 5 bases from J; bases unmatched to any gene: 3. The CDR3 is 13 amino acids. The chain's CDR3 is CASTDRGRTEAFF. The CDR3 DNA sequence: TGCGCCAGCACGGACAGGGGGCGAACTGAAGCTTTCTTT.

CDR3 DNA: TGTGCCAGCAGTGGCGGGCAGGGGGCTCTGAACACTGAAGCTTTCTTT. Its protein is CASSGGQGALNTEAFF. V usage is TRBV6-1 and J usage is TRBJ1-1, with 8 bases aligning to TRBD1. This CDR3 contains 16 residues. Germline V CDR1 and CDR2: MNHNS, SASEGT. V gave up 4 bases and J gave up 0 bases; unmatched junction bases: 7.

The J gene is TRBJ2-7, the V gene TRBV11-2; D is perhaps TRBD2 (6 bases). The CDR3 is 16 amino acids. With 1 base removed from V and 4 bases from J, the gap between germline ends came to 17 bases. CDR1 and CDR2 from the germline V gene are SGHAT and FQNNGV. The CDR3 nucleotides read TGTGCCAGCAGCTTAGGAGTCGGGGGAGTGAAATACGAGCAGTACTTC. This gives the protein CASSLGVGGVKYEQYF.

The gene calls are TRBV19 and TRBJ1-2, with TRBD1 identical over 10 bases. Germline loops: CDR1 LNHDA, CDR2 SQIVND (reference sequence). Trimming took 6 bases from V and 6 from J; bases not matched to a gene: 4. This CDR3 region has 13 residues. CDR3 sequence (DNA): TGTGCCAGTAGAGGACAGGGGGTTGATGGCTACACCTTC. Its protein is CASRGQGVDGYTF.

This chain uses TRBV25-1 with TRBJ2-7; D uncertain. V was pared by 1 base and J by 0 bases, with 7 bases between. CDR3 length: 14 residues. Germline-derived CDR1 and CDR2 are MGHDK and SYGVNS. The CDR3 sequence is CASSESGHSYEQYF. The CDR3 coding sequence is TGTGCCAGCAGTGAATCAGGCCACTCCTACGAGCAGTACTTC.

In DNA, the CDR3 is TGTGCCAGCAGCCCCGAATCGGGGAGAACTGAAGCTTTCTTT. Its translation: CASSPESGRTEAFF. The genes are TRBV9 and TRBJ1-1; D unresolved. Germline CDR1 SGDLS, CDR2 YYNGEE. The V gene lost 4 bases and the J gene lost 5 bases, with 15 bases spanning the gap. This CDR3 region has 14 residues.

This clone was observed a handful of times. The CDR3 region is CATEAGGSYNEQFF. The CDR3 DNA reads as TGTGCCACCGAAGCGGGAGGGTCCTACAATGAGCAGTTCTTC. The rearrangement joins TRBV24-1 to TRBJ2-1; 10 bases map to TRBD2. After removal of 9 bases from V and 1 base from J, the junction contained 2 bases not matched to a gene. Germline loops: CDR1 KGHDR, CDR2 SFDVKD. This CDR3 region has 14 residues.

The chain is built from TRBV5-6 and TRBJ2-3; 11 nucleotides line up with TRBD2. Germline V gene sequence: CDR1 SGHDT, CDR2 YYEEEE. The CDR3 contains 16 residues. V shed 5 bases and J 8 bases; nucleotides not matched to a gene: 13. CDR3: CASSRTPSGGIGTQYF. In nucleotides, the CDR3 is TGTGCCAGCAGTCGAACGCCTAGCGGGGGGATCGGTACGCAGTATTTT. Full variable domain (missing parts from reference TRBV5-6 and TRBJ2-3): DAGVTQSPTHLIKTRGQQVTLRCSPKSGHDTVSWYQQALGQGPQFIFQYYEEEERQRGNFPDRFSGHQFPNYSSELNVNALLLGDSALYLCASSRTPSGGIGTQYFGPGTRLTVL.

A single count supports this clone. V is TRBV18 and J is TRBJ1-2; D not resolved. The CDR3 covers 13 residues. Trimming shortened V by 3 bases and J by 8 bases, and 13 bases separated the two germline ends. Germline CDR1 is KGHSH and CDR2 is LQKENI. CDR3 bases: TGTGCCAGCTCACCGGAGAACCTTCGAGGCTACACCTTC. Residues: CASSPENLRGYTF.

This rearrangement joins TRBV30 to TRBJ1-4; 11 nucleotides match TRBD1. Trimming took 6 bases from V and 7 from J; bases not matched to a gene: 7. The CDR3 has 14 residues. The germline CDR1 and CDR2 sequences are GTSNPN and SVGIG (reference sequence). The CDR3 here is CACSRDRGFEKLFF. The CDR3 DNA reads as TGTGCCTGTAGCCGGGACAGGGGGTTTGAAAAACTGTTTTTT.

The chain is built from TRBV7-9 and TRBJ1-1; D perhaps matches TRBD1 (6 bases). The CDR3 totals 14 residues. V was shortened by 5 bases and J by 5 bases, with 15 bases between the two germline ends. Germline V gene data show CDR1 as SEHNR and CDR2 as FQNEAQ (reference sequence). The CDR3 bases are TGTGCCAGCAGCCCAGGGGAGTTGGTTACTGAAGCTTTCTTT. Encoded protein: CASSPGELVTEAFF. Supplemented by reference TRBV7-9 and TRBJ1-1, the full variable domain reads DTGVSQNPRHKITKRGQNVTFRCDPISEHNRLYWYRQTLGQGPEFLTYFQNEAQLEKSRLLSDRFSAERPKGSFSTLEIQRTEQGDSAMYLCASSPGELVTEAFFGQGTRLTVV.

The chain combines TRBV29-1 with TRBJ1-2; TRBD1 aligns across 9 bases. Trimming cost V 5 bases and J 7 bases; bases outside gene matches: 17. The CDR3 spans 16 residues. Germline V gives CDR1 SQVTM, CDR2 ANQGSEA. Here the CDR3 reads CSVRSSTGTGWSGYTF. In DNA, the CDR3 is TGCAGCGTTCGAAGCTCTACCGGGACAGGGTGGAGTGGCTACACCTTC.

This chain connects TRBV18 to TRBJ1-5; D possibly corresponds to TRBD1 (5 bases). Germline V CDR1 and CDR2: KGHSH, LQKENI. Deletions cut 2 bases from V and 6 bases from J, with 23 bases between. The CDR3 is made up of 18 amino acids. CDR3: CASSPEAIRDSWGQPQHF. In DNA form, the CDR3 reads TGTGCCAGCTCACCAGAGGCGATTCGGGACTCGTGGGGTCAGCCCCAGCATTTT.

This rearrangement joins TRBV5-4 to TRBJ1-1; weak D call: TRBD1 (6 bases). There are 12 residues in the CDR3. V was shortened by 2 bases and J by 8 bases, with 10 bases between the two germline ends. Per the germline V gene, CDR1 is SGHNT and CDR2 is YYREEE (reference sequence). The CDR3 here is CASSFGQGEAFF. CDR3 bases: TGTGCCAGCAGCTTTGGGCAGGGGGAAGCTTTCTTT.

With regard to this clone: The same CDR3 is also encoded by other DNA sequences in this sample. This chain connects TRBV6-4 to TRBJ1-1; D ambiguous. With 6 bases removed from V and 1 base from J, the gap between germline ends came to 12 bases. Germline V CDR1 and CDR2: MRHNA, SNTAGT. The CDR3 sequence is 14 residues long. CDR3 bases: TGTGCCAGCAGCCCTGGACGGGGGAACACTGAAGCTTTCTTT. It is translated as CASSPGRGNTEAFF.

This sequence joins TRBV6-2 or TRBV6-3 and TRBJ2-2, with D possibly matching TRBD2 (5 bases). V was clipped by 7 bases and J by 4 bases, with 16 bases between them. Looked up from germline, CDR1 is MNHEY and CDR2 is SVGEGT. This CDR3 is 15 amino acids long. CDR3 in DNA: TGTGCCAGCATCCCTGCTAGGGCGGGCACCGGGGAGCTGTTTTTT. Its protein product is CASIPARAGTGELFF.

This clone was counted once. The genes are TRBV24-1 and TRBJ2-6; the match to TRBD1 covers 8 bases. From germline, CDR1 is KGHDR and CDR2 SFDVKD. Trimming took 5 bases from V and 0 from J; bases not matched to a gene: 2. The CDR3 length is 16 residues. CDR3 bases: TGTGCCACCAGTGGACAGGGGAGCTCTGGGGCCAACGTCCTGACTTTC. Encoded protein: CATSGQGSSGANVLTF.

The rearrangement uses TRBV6-5 and TRBJ1-2; possibly TRBD1 for D (6 bases). CDR1 is MNHEY and CDR2 is SVGAGI in the germline V gene. The CDR3 is 14 amino acids. V gave up 2 bases and J gave up 6 bases, with 13 bases separating them. The CDR3 sequence: CASSYQGNMDGYTF. In DNA form, the CDR3 reads TGTGCCAGCAGTTACCAGGGGAATATGGATGGCTACACCTTC.

The DNA of the CDR3 is TGTGCCAGCAGCGCACCACAGGGACCGCTTTCTAACTATGGCTACACCTTC. The encoded protein is CASSAPQGPLSNYGYTF. This rearrangement joins TRBV9 to TRBJ1-2; tentatively, D is TRBD1 (6 bases). CDR1 SGDLS and CDR2 YYNGEE come from the germline V gene. Trimming took off 3 bases at V and 0 bases at J, with 18 bases between the two ends. The CDR3 length is 17 residues.

The J gene is TRBJ2-3, the V gene TRBV14, with 7 positions matching TRBD1. The CDR3 is made up of 13 amino acids. V lost 6 bases, J lost 5 bases, and 5 bases stayed unmatched. The germline gives CDR1 SGHDN, CDR2 FVKESK. DNA for the CDR3: TGTGCCAGCAGACTCTCAGGGGGAGATACGCAGTATTTT. Translating it yields CASRLSGGDTQYF.

This sequence joins TRBV24-1 and TRBJ2-1, with 7 bases that match TRBD1. V shed 0 bases and J 3 bases; nucleotides not matched to a gene: 4. The CDR3 is made up of 16 amino acids. CDR1 and CDR2 (germline): KGHDR, SFDVKD. The DNA of the CDR3 is TGTGCCACCAGTGATTTGGGCAGGGGGAACTACAATGAGCAGTTCTTC. It yields the protein CATSDLGRGNYNEQFF.